Below are 18 T cell receptor beta chains sequenced from a single sample in a study of shared clonotypes between healthy human individuals. The protocol was immunoSEQ multiplex PCR, while the TCRdb copy is restricted to in-frame clones and leaves out a portion. This sample has 650,000 to 750,000 clones; about 78% occur once, and the top ten carry 1.5% to 2%. The sequencing input was memory CD4+ T cells sorted from blood. Noted subset: CD45RA-negative fraction. These receptors all stem from a woman in her 30s in good health.

CDR3 nucleotide sequence: TGTGCCAGCAGCAAAAAGGCGAAAAGCGGGAGGGCCCTCATCGTTTCCCAAGAGACCCAGTACTTC. Its protein is CASSKKAKSGRALIVSQETQYF. V is TRBV21-1 and J is TRBJ2-5; TRBD2, the D gene given by the table, was not confirmed from the DNA. TRBV21-1 is a pseudogene. The CDR3 has 22 residues.

The chain uses TRBV4-1 and TRBJ2-4; tentative D call: TRBD2 (5 bases). The V gene lost 3 bases and the J gene lost 1 base, with 7 bases spanning the gap. Germline CDR1 reads MGHRA; CDR2 reads YSYEKL. This CDR3 comprises 14 residues. For the CDR3, the DNA is TGCGCCAGCAGCCAGGACTTCGCCAAAAACATTCAGTACTTC. Translated: CASSQDFAKNIQYF.

J is TRBJ2-2 and V is TRBV30; TRBD1 agrees at 9 bases. This CDR3 has 15 amino acids. Germline V gene data show CDR1 as GTSNPN and CDR2 as SVGIG (reference sequence). The V segment lost 6 bases and the J segment 7 bases; nucleotides outside the gene matches: 12. CDR3 in amino acids: CACSPGQGWYGELFF. DNA of the CDR3: TGTGCCTGTTCGCCGGGACAGGGCTGGTACGGGGAGCTGTTTTTT.

This chain links TRBV7-9 with TRBJ2-7; D is unresolved. CDR3 length: 13 residues. V was pared by 6 bases and J by 3 bases, with 12 bases between. Germline-derived CDR1 and CDR2 are SEHNR and FQNEAQ (reference sequence). The DNA of the CDR3 is TGTGCCAGCAGTCTCGGTTTAGGCTACGAGCAGTACTTC. Encoded protein: CASSLGLGYEQYF.

This chain uses TRBV29-1 with TRBJ2-1, with D hard to call. The CDR3 is made up of 11 amino acids. Between the trimmed V and J ends, which lost 4 bases and 10 bases, there was a span of 11 bases. CDR1 is SQVTM and CDR2 is ANQGSEA in the germline V gene. The DNA of the CDR3 is TGCAGCGTTGGTCCCAGAGACGAGCAGTTCTTC. Amino acids: CSVGPRDEQFF.

The CDR3 nucleotides are TGTGCCAGCACCTACTTACCCGGATCTTTAGTGACCCAGTACTTC. Amino acid sequence: CASTYLPGSLVTQYF. This chain uses TRBV7-2 with TRBJ2-5, with D unresolved. Germline CDR1 is SGHTA and CDR2 is FQGNSA. This CDR3 has 15 residues. The V end lost 7 bases, the J end lost 7 bases, and 22 bases lay between the germline ends.

The rearrangement uses TRBV5-1 and TRBJ2-7, with 12 bases identical to TRBD1. The CDR3 has 16 residues. With 3 bases clipped from V and 6 bases from J, the junction kept 10 bases outside the gene matches. Germline CDR1 reads SGHRS; CDR2 reads YFSETQ. CDR3 residues: CASSSPTGTGGVEQYF. In DNA, the CDR3 is TGCGCCAGCAGCTCCCCAACCGGGACAGGGGGCGTCGAGCAGTACTTC. The whole variable domain, remainder taken from reference TRBV5-1 and TRBJ2-7, is KAGVTQTPRYLIKTRGQQVTLSCSPISGHRSVSWYQQTPGQGLQFLFEYFSETQRNKGNFPGRFSGRQFSNSRSEMNVSTLELGDSALYLCASSSPTGTGGVEQYFGPGTRLTVT.

The chain couples TRBV5-4 to TRBJ2-3; D gene ambiguous. Germline V CDR1 and CDR2: SGHNT, YYREEE (reference sequence). V shed 3 bases and J shed 4 bases, with 12 bases lying between them. The CDR3 consists of 14 residues. The CDR3 region has the DNA TGTGCCAGCAGCTCGCGCTTTGGGGCAGATACGCAGTATTTT. Translation gives CASSSRFGADTQYF.

The chain links TRBV19 to TRBJ1-2; perhaps TRBD1 as D (5 bases). V lost 10 bases and J lost 8, with 11 bases in between. The CDR3 is 10 amino acids. The germline V gene has CDR1 LNHDA and CDR2 SQIVND (reference sequence). The CDR3 bases are TGTGCCACCGGGGGTCCCGGCTACACCTTC. The encoded protein is CATGGPGYTF.

This clone was recorded only once. The chain couples TRBV7-2 to TRBJ2-1; D call uncertain. The germline gives CDR1 SGHTA, CDR2 FQGNSA. V dropped 1 base and J dropped 4 bases, with 11 bases sitting between them. The CDR3 has 15 residues. The CDR3: CASSLGRSGYNEQFF. DNA of the CDR3: TGTGCCAGCAGCTTAGGGCGATCGGGTTACAATGAGCAGTTCTTC.

This clone was counted between two and nine times. The gene calls are TRBV7-3 and TRBJ1-1; 9 bases match TRBD1. The V segment lost 6 bases and the J segment 6 bases; nucleotides outside the gene matches: 5. CDR3 size: 13 residues. Germline V gene lookup returns CDR1 SGHTA and CDR2 FQGTGA. CDR3 DNA: TGTGCCAGCAGTCCGGGACAGGGCTCTGAAGCTTTCTTT. Its translation: CASSPGQGSEAFF.

This chain links TRBV6-6 with TRBJ2-5, with 8 positions matching TRBD2. The DNA end favors TRBJ2-7, so the J call may be wrong. This CDR3 has 15 amino acids. Germline V gene sequence: CDR1 MNHNY, CDR2 SVGAGI (reference sequence). The CDR3 spells CASRTSGGSSYEQYF. The CDR3 DNA is TGTGCCAGCAGAACTAGCGGAGGAAGCTCCTACGAGCAGTACTTC.

To note about this clone: Its ends do not fully match the called genes, so a read error is possible. The chain combines TRBV27 with TRBJ2-5, with a weak D call TRBD2 (7 bases). There are 14 residues in the CDR3. Germline V gives CDR1 MNHEY, CDR2 SMNVEV (reference sequence). The CDR3 region is CASSLAGATKTKYF. In nucleotides, the CDR3 is TGTGCCAGCAGTTTAGCGGGGGCTACGAAGACCAAGTACTTC.

About this clone itself: This could be a read error, since a much larger clone is one nucleotide away. The genes are TRBV29-1 and TRBJ1-2; no firm D call. Germline V gene sequence: CDR1 SQVTM, CDR2 ANQGSEA. V was trimmed by 4 bases and J by 6 bases, leaving 9 bases between them. The CDR3 length is 11 residues. The CDR3 coding sequence is TGCAGCGTTGCGGGATTTGATGGCTACACCTTC. Residues: CSVAGFDGYTF.

The chain uses TRBV18 and TRBJ2-5; no definite D call. V shed 3 bases and J shed 5 bases, with 7 bases lying between them. CDR3 length equals 12 residues. CDR1 and CDR2 (germline): KGHSH, LQKENI. CDR3 nucleotide sequence: TGTGCCAGCTCACCCGGAATTGAGACCCAGTACTTC. Translating gives CASSPGIETQYF.

A word on this clone: The same CDR3 can be traced to other DNA sequences in this sample. The chain joins TRBV7-2 to TRBJ2-3; D remains unclear. Trimming left V 8 bases short and J 2 bases short, with 8 bases between. Germline V gene lookup returns CDR1 SGHTA and CDR2 FQGNSA. This CDR3 is 12 amino acids long. CDR3 amino acids: CASSYYTDTQYF. The CDR3 nucleotides read TGTGCCAGCTCCTACTACACAGATACGCAGTATTTT.

The chain recombines TRBV19 with TRBJ1-5; D might be TRBD1 (6 bases). Germline V gives CDR1 LNHDA, CDR2 SQIVND (reference sequence). Trimming stripped 7 bases from V and 3 bases from J, with 19 bases between. This CDR3 is 16 amino acids long. This CDR3 is CASKKDSSAPNQPQHF. CDR3 bases: TGTGCCAGTAAAAAGGACAGTTCGGCCCCCAATCAGCCCCAGCATTTT.

On this clone itself: Other nucleotide sequences in the sample specify the same CDR3. The chain has TRBV28 and TRBJ1-1; TRBD1 aligns across 7 bases. CDR1 is MDHEN, CDR2 SYDVKM, per germline. The CDR3 is 14 amino acids. Germline trimming cut 3 bases from V and 5 bases from J; bases unmatched to any gene: 6. CDR3 coding DNA: TGTGCCAGCAGTTTGGACAGGCCGAGTACTGAAGCTTTCTTT. This translates into CASSLDRPSTEAFF.